The 6 T cell receptor beta chains reported below all come from one sample, sequenced in a study of blood T cell repertoires in COVID-19. TCRdb's table, derived via immunoSEQ multiplex PCR, lists solely in-frame clones and lacks some. The sample has about 330,000 clones, more than 80% seen once. The sample was peripheral blood. The receptors shown here come from a man aged 18-30 years who had recovered from COVID-19.

This chain links TRBV12-3 or TRBV12-4 with TRBJ2-1; 9 nucleotides align to TRBD2. The CDR3 contains 12 residues. With 7 bases clipped from V and 5 bases from J, the junction kept 0 bases outside the gene matches. The CDR3 bases are TGTGCCAGCACTAGCGGGAACAATGAGCAGTTCTTC. Protein sequence: CASTSGNNEQFF.

The rearrangement joins TRBV6-1 to TRBJ2-7, with TRBD1 as a possible D gene (5 bases). The CDR3 runs 15 residues. The germline gives CDR1 MNHNS, CDR2 SASEGT. V gave up 2 bases and J gave up 3 bases, with 14 bases separating them. The CDR3 DNA sequence: TGTGCCAGCAGTGAATATCCCGCAGGGTACTACGAGCAGTACTTC. It translates to CASSEYPAGYYEQYF.

The chain links TRBV9 to TRBJ1-5, with a weak D call TRBD1 (5 bases). The CDR3 covers 14 residues. V shed 4 bases and J shed 6 bases, with 14 bases lying between them. Germline CDR1 is SGDLS and CDR2 is YYNGEE. This CDR3 is CASSPGGGGQPQHF. The CDR3, as DNA: TGTGCCAGCAGCCCGGGGGGGGGAGGTCAGCCCCAGCATTTT. The complete variable domain, with remaining parts taken from reference TRBV9 and TRBJ1-5, reads DSGVTQTPKHLITATGQRVTLRCSPRSGDLSVYWYQQSLDQGLQFLIQYYNGEERAKGNILERFSAQQFPDLHSELNLSSLELGDSALYFCASSPGGGGQPQHFGDGTRLSIL.

This chain's CDR3 is CASRQAGAIEAFF. The CDR3 DNA reads TGTGCCAGCCGCCAAGCAGGGGCCATTGAAGCTTTCTTT. The rearrangement uses TRBV7-8 and TRBJ1-1, with a tentative D call TRBD1 (6 bases). Germline CDR1 is SGHVS and CDR2 is FQNEAQ. This CDR3 has 13 amino acids. Deletions cut 8 bases from V and 7 bases from J, with 17 bases between.

This sequence joins TRBV12-5 and TRBJ2-5, with D unresolved. Germline assignment: CDR1 LGHNT and CDR2 FRNRAP. Trimming shortened V by 0 bases and J by 5 bases, and 7 bases separated the two germline ends. CDR3 length: 13 residues. CDR3 amino acids: CASGLVPRETQYF. For the CDR3, the DNA is TGTGCTAGTGGTTTGGTACCGAGGGAGACCCAGTACTTC. Based on the CDR3 plus reference TRBV12-5 and TRBJ2-5, the full variable domain is DARVTQTPRHKVTEMGQEVTMRCQPILGHNTVFWYRQTMMQGLELLAYFRNRAPLDDSGMPKDRFSAEMPDATLATLKIQPSEPRDSAVYFCASGLVPRETQYFGPGTRLLVL.

This chain connects TRBV19 to TRBJ1-2, with 7 bases fitting TRBD1. The CDR3 extends over 14 amino acids. CDR1 and CDR2 from the germline V gene are LNHDA and SQIVND (reference sequence). V dropped 6 bases and J dropped 1; count of bases not matched to a gene: 5. Here the CDR3 DNA reads TGTGCCAGTAGCCGGGACAGCCTTAACTATGGCTACACCTTC. Translated, it gives CASSRDSLNYGYTF.